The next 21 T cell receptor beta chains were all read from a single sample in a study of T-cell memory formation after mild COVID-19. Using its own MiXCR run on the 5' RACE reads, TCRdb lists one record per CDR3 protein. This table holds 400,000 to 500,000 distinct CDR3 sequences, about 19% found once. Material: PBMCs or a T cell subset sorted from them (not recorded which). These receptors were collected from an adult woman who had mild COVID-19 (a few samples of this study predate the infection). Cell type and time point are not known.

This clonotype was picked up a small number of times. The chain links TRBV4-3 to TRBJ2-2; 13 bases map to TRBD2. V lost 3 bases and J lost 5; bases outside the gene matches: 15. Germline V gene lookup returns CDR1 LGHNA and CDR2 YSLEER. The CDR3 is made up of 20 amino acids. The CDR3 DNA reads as TGCGCCAGCAGCCAGGCACTGCAGGGTGAACTAGCGGGAGGGACCGGGGAGCTGTTTTTT. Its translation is CASSQALQGELAGGTGELFF.

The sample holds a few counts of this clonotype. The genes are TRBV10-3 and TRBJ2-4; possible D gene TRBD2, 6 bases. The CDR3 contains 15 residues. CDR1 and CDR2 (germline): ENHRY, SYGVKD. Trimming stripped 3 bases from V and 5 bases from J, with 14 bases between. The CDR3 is CAISDFRGNENIQYF. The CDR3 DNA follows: TGTGCCATCAGTGATTTTCGCGGGAATGAAAACATTCAGTACTTC.

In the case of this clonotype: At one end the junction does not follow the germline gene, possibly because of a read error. This CDR3 reads CASSYQPQPNSGELFF. DNA of the CDR3: TGTGCCAGCAGTTACCAGCCTCAGCCGAACTCCGGGGAGCTGTTTTTT. This chain links TRBV6-5 with TRBJ2-2; D call uncertain. The V gene's germline CDR1 is MNHEY and CDR2 SVGAGI. CDR3 length: 16 amino acids.

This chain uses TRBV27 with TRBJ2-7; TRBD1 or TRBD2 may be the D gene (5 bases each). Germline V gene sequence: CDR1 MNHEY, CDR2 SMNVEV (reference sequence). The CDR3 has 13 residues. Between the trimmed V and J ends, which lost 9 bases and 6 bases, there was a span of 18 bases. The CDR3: CASTGGPIGEQYF. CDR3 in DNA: TGTGCCAGTACAGGAGGACCCATCGGCGAGCAGTACTTC.

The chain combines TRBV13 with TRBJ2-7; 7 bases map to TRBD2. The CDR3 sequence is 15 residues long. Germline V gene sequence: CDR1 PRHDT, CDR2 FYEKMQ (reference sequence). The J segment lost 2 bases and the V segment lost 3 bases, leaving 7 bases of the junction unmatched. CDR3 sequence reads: CASSLRLASPYEQYF. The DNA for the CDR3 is TGTGCCAGCAGCTTGAGACTAGCATCTCCCTACGAGCAGTACTTC.

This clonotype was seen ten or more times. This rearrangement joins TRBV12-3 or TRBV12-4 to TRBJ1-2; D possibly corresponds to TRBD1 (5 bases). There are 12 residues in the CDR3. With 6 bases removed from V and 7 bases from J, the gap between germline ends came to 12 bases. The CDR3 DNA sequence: TGTGCCAGCAGCTCCCAGGGAGGTGGCTACACCTTC. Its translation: CASSSQGGGYTF.

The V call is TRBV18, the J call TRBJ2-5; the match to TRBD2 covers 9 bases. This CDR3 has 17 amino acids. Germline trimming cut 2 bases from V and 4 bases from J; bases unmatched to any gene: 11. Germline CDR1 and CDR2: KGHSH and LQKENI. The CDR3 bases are TGTGCCAGCTCACCAGAACGCCCAGCGGGGGGATTAGAGACCCAGTACTTC. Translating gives CASSPERPAGGLETQYF.

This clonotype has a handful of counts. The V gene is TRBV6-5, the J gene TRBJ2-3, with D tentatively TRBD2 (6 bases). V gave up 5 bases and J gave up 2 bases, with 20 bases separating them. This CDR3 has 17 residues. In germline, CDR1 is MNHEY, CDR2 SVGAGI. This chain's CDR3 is CASSRLLGRGTTDTQYF. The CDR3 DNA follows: TGTGCCAGCAGTCGCCTTCTCGGCCGGGGGACCACAGATACGCAGTATTTT.

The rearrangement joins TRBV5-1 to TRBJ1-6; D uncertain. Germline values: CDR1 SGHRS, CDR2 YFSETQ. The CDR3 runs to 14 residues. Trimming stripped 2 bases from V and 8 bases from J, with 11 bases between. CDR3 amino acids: CASSFEGLDSPLHF. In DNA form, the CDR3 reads TGCGCCAGCAGCTTCGAAGGATTAGATTCACCCCTCCACTTT.

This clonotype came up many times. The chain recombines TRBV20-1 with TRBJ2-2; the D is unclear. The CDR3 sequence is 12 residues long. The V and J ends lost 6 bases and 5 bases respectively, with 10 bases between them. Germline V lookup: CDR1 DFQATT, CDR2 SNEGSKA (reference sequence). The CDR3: CSALLGTGELFF. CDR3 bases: TGCAGTGCGTTGTTGGGGACCGGGGAGCTGTTTTTT.

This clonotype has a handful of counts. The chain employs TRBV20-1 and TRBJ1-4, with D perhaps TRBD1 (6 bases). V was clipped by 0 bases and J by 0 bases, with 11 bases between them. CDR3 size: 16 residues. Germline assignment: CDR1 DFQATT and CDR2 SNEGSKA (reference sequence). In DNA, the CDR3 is TGCAGTGCTAGAGATAACAGGGCTCCAACTAATGAAAAACTGTTTTTT. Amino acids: CSARDNRAPTNEKLFF.

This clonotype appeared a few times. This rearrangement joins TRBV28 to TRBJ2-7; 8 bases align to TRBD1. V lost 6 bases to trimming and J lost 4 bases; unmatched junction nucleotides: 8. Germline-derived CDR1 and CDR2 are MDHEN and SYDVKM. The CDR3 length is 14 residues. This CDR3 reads CASSHGQGWYEQYF. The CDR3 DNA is TGTGCCAGCAGCCATGGACAGGGTTGGTACGAGCAGTACTTC. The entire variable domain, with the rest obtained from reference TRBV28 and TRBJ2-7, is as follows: DVKVTQSSRYLVKRTGEKVFLECVQDMDHENMFWYRQDPGLGLRLIYFSYDVKMKEKGDIPEGYSVSREKKERFSLILESASTNQTSMYLCASSHGQGWYEQYFGPGTRLTVT.

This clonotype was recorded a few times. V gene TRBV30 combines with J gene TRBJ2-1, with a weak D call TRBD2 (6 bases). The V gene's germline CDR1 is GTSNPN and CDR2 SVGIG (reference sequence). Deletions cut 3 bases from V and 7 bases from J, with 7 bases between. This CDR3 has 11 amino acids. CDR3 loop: CAWRTRNEQFF. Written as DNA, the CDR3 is TGTGCCTGGAGGACTAGGAATGAGCAGTTCTTC. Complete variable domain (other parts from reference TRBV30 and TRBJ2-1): SQTIHQWPATLVQPVGSPLSLECTVEGTSNPNLYWYRQAAGRGLQLLFYSVGIGQISSEVPQNLSASRPQDRQFILSSKKLLLSDSGFYLCAWRTRNEQFFGPGTRLTVL.

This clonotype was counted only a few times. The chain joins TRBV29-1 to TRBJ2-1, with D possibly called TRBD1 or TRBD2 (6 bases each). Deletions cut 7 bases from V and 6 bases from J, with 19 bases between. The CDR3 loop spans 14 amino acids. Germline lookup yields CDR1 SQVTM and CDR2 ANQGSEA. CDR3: CSAGGDLQGNEQFF. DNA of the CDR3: TGCAGCGCCGGAGGGGACTTACAGGGCAATGAGCAGTTCTTC.

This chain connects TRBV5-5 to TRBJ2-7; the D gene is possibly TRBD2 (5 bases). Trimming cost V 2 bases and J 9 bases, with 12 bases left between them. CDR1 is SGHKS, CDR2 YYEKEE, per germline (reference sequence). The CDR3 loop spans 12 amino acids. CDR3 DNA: TGTGCCAGCAGCTTACAAAGCCGGGGGCAGTACTTC. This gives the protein CASSLQSRGQYF.

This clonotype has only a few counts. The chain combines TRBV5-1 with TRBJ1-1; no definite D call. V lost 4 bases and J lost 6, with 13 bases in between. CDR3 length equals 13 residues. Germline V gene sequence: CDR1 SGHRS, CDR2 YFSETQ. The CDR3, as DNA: TGCGCCAGCAGCCCTGACGCGAGCGCTGAAGCTTTCTTT. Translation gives CASSPDASAEAFF. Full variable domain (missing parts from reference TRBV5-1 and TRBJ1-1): KAGVTQTPRYLIKTRGQQVTLSCSPISGHRSVSWYQQTPGQGLQFLFEYFSETQRNKGNFPGRFSGRQFSNSRSEMNVSTLELGDSALYLCASSPDASAEAFFGQGTRLTVV.

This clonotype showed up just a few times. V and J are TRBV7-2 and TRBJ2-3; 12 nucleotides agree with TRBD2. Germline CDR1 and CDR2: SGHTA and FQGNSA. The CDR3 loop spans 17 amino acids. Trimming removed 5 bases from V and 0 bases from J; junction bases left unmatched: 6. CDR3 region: CASSPWTSGASTDTQYF. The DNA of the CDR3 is TGTGCCAGCAGCCCCTGGACTAGCGGGGCTAGCACAGATACGCAGTATTTT. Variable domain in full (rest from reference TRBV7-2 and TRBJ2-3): GAGVSQSPSNKVTEKGKDVELRCDPISGHTALYWYRQSLGQGLEFLIYFQGNSAPDKSGLPSDRFSAERTGGSVSTLTIQRTQQEDSAVYLCASSPWTSGASTDTQYFGPGTRLTVL.

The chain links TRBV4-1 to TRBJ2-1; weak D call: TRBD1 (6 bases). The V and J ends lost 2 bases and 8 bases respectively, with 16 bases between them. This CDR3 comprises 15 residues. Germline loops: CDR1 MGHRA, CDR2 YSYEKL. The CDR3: CASSQWIRGQDEQFF. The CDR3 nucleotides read TGCGCCAGCAGCCAATGGATCAGGGGCCAGGATGAGCAGTTCTTC.

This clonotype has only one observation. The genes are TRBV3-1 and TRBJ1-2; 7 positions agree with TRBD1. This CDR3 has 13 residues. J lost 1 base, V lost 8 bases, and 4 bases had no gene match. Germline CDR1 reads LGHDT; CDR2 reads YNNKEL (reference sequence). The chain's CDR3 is CASGAGGNYGYTF. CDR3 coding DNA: TGTGCCAGCGGGGCAGGGGGTAACTATGGCTACACCTTC.

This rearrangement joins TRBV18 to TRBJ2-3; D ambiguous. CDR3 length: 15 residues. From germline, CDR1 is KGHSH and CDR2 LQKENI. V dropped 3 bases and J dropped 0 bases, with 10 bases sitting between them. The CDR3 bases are TGTGCCAGCTCACCTGCCTATTTGAGCACAGATACGCAGTATTTT. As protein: CASSPAYLSTDTQYF.

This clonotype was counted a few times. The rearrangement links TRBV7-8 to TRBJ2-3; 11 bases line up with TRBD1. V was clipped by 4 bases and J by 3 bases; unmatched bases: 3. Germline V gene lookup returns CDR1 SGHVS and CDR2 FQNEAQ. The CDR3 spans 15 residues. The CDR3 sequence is CASSWDRGSTDTQYF. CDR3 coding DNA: TGTGCCAGCAGCTGGGACAGGGGGTCGACAGATACGCAGTATTTT.